There are a few counts of the clone carrying this T cell receptor beta chain. What it recognizes is unknown. Oncomine TCR Beta short-read sequencing was applied to DNA from cultured CD4+ T cells. TCRdb reprocessed the PCR reads with MiXCR, giving one entry per CDR3 protein. The table includes 3,800 or so distinct CDR3 sequences, approximately 18% detected once. This sample is drawn from a study of vaccination and CD4 T cells after COVID-19. Sample treatment: approximately 9-day PBMC culture with coronavirus spike peptide pools or control peptides (ViraFEST assay). This TCR came from a human donor who had recovered from COVID-19. Sample: CD4+ T cells from blood, cultured in vitro.

The CDR3 sequence: CASSLGGGTDTQYF. Here the CDR3 DNA reads TGCGCCAGCAGCTTAGGGGGGGGCACAGATACGCAGTATTTT. The chain uses TRBV5-1 and TRBJ2-3; TRBD2 is a possible D gene (7 bases). Germline V gene sequence: CDR1 SGHRS, CDR2 YFSETQ. The CDR3 totals 14 residues. Trimming shortened V by 2 bases and J by 1 base, and 8 bases separated the two germline ends.